The sequence of this T cell receptor (beta chain) was determined in a study of shared clonotypes between healthy human individuals. Per the germline V gene, CDR1 is KGHSH and CDR2 is LQKENI. The CDR3 consists of 15 residues. V shed 4 bases, J shed 0 bases, and the junction held 4 bases outside the gene matches. Those who donated were healthy HIV-negative adults, with no recent acute infections or vaccinations reported. Using immunoSEQ multiplex PCR, the repertoire was profiled, and TCRdb retains in-frame clones only, with some absent. The sample yields 640,000 or so clones, approximately 75% seen once.

The receptor's source is a young woman in good health. The sample was memory CD4+ T cells sorted from blood. Subset in this sample: CD45RA-negative fraction. The chain carries TRBV18 and TRBJ2-3; 7 nucleotides match TRBD2. In DNA form, the CDR3 reads TGTGCCAGCTCACAAGCTAGCGGCAGCACAGATACGCAGTATTTT. Translating it yields CASSQASGSTDTQYF.